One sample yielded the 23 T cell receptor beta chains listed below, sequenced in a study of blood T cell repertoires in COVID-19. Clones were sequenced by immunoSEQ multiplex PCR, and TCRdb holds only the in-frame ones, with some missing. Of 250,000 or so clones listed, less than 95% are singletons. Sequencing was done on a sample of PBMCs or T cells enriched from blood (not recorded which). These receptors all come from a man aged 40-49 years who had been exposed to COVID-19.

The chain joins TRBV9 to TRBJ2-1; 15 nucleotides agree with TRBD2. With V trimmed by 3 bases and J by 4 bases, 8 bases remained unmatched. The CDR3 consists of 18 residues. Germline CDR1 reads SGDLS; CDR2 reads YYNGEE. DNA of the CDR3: TGTGCCAGCAGCGCATGGACTAGCGGGAGGGCCGGGTACAATGAGCAGTTCTTC. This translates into CASSAWTSGRAGYNEQFF.

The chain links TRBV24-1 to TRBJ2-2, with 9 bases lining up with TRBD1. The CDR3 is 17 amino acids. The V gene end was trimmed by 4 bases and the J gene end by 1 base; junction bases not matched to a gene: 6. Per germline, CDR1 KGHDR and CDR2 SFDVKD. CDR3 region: CATSDQAGQGNTGELFF. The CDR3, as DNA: TGTGCCACCAGTGACCAGGCGGGACAGGGGAACACCGGGGAGCTGTTTTTT.

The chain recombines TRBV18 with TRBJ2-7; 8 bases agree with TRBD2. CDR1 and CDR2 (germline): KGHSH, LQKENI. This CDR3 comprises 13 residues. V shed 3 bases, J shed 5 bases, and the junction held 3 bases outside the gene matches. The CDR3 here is CASSPTRGDEQYF. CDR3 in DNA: TGTGCCAGCTCACCTACGCGGGGGGACGAGCAGTACTTC. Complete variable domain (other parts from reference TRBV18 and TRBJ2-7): NAGVMQNPRHLVRRRGQEARLRCSPMKGHSHVYWYRQLPEEGLKFMVYLQKENIIDESGMPKERFSAEFPKEGPSILRIQQVVRGDSAAYFCASSPTRGDEQYFGPGTRLTVT.

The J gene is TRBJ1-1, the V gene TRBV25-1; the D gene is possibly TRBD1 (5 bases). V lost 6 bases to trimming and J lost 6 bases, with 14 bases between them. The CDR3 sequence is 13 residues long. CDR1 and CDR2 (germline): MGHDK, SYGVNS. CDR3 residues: CASRDSAGAEAFF. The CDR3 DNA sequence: TGTGCCAGCAGGGACTCTGCGGGGGCTGAAGCTTTCTTT.

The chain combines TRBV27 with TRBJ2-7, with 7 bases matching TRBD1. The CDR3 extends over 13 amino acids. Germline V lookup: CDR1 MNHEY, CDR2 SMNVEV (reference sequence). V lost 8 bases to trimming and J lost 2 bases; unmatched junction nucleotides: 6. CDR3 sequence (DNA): TGTGCCAGCTCCCAGGGGGTACCCTACGAGCAGTACTTC. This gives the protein CASSQGVPYEQYF.

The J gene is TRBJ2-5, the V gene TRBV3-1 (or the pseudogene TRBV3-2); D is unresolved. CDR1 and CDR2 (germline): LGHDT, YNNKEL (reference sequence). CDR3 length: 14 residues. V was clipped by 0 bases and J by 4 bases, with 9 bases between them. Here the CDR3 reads CASSQDPLGETQYF. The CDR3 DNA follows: TGTGCCAGCAGCCAAGACCCCCTCGGAGAGACCCAGTACTTC.

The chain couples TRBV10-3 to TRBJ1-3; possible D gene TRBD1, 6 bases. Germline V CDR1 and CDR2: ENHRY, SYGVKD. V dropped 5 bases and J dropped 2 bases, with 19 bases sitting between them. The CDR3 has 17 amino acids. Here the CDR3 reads CAISHGGAPRTGNTIYF. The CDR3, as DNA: TGTGCCATCAGTCACGGGGGGGCACCCCGTACTGGAAACACCATATATTTT.

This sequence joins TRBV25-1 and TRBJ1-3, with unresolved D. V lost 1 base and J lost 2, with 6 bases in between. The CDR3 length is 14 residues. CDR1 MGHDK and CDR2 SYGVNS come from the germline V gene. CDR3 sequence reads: CASSEWPPGNTIYF. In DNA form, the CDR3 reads TGTGCCAGCAGTGAATGGCCACCTGGAAACACCATATATTTT.

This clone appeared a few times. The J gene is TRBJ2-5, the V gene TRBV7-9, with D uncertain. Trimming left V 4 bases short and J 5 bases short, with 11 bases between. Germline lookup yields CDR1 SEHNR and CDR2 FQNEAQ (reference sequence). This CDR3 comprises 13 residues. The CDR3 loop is CASSSMWAETQYF. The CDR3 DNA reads TGTGCCAGCAGCTCCATGTGGGCTGAGACCCAGTACTTC. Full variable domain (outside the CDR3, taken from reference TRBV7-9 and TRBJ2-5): DTGVSQNPRHKITKRGQNVTFRCDPISEHNRLYWYRQTLGQGPEFLTYFQNEAQLEKSRLLSDRFSAERPKGSFSTLEIQRTEQGDSAMYLCASSSMWAETQYFGPGTRLLVL.

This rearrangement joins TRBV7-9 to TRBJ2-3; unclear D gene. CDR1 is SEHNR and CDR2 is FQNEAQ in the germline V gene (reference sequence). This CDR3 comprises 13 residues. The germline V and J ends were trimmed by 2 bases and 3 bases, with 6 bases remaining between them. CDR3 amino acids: CASSLSRTDTQYF. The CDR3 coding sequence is TGTGCCAGCAGCTTAAGCCGAACAGATACGCAGTATTTT.

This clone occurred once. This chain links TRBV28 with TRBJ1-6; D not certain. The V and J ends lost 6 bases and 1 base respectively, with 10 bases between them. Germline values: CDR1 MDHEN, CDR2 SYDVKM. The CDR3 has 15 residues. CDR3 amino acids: CASRSTGSYNSPLHF. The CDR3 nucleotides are TGTGCCAGCAGGTCGACCGGGTCCTATAATTCACCCCTCCACTTT.

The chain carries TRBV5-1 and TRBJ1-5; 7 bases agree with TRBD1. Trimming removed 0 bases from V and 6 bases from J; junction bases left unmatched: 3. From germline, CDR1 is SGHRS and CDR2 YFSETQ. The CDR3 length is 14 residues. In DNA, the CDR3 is TGCGCCAGCAGCTTGGGAGGGGGCCCTCAGCCCCAGCATTTT. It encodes CASSLGGGPQPQHF.

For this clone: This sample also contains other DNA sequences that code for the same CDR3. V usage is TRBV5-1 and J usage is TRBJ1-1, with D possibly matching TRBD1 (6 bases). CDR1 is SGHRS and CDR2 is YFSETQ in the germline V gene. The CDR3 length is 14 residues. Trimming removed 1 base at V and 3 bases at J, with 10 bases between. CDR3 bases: TGCGCCAGCAGCTTGAGTGGGGGCCACACTGAAGCTTTCTTT. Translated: CASSLSGGHTEAFF.

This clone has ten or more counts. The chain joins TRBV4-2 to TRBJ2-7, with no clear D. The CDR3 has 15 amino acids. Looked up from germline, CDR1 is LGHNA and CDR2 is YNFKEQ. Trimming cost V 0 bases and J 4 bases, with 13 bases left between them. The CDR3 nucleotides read TGTGCCAGCAGCCAAGACTCCTTCCCCGCGTACGAGCAGTACTTC. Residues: CASSQDSFPAYEQYF.

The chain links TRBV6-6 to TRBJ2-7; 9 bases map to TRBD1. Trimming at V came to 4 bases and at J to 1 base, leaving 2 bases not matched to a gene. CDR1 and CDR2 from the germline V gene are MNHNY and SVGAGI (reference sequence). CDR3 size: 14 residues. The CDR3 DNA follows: TGTGCCAGCAGTTGGGGGACAGGGTCCTACGAGCAGTACTTC. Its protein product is CASSWGTGSYEQYF.

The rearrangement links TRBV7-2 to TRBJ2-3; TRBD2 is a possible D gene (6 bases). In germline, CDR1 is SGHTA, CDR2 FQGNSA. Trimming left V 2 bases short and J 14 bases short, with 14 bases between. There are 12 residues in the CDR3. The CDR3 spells CASSLTRDFTYF. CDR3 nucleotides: TGTGCCAGCAGCTTAACCCGGGACTTCACGTATTTT.

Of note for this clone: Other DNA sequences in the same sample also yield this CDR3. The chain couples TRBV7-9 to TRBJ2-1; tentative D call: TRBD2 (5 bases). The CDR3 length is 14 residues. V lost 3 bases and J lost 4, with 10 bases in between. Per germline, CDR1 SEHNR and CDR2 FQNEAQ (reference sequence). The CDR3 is CASSFSGLYNEQFF. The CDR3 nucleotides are TGTGCCAGCAGCTTTTCAGGACTTTACAATGAGCAGTTCTTC.

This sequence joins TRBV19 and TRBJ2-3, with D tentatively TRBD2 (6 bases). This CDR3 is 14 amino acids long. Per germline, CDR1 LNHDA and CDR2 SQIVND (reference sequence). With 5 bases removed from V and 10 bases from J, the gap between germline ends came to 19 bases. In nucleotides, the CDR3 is TGTGCCAGTAGTCCGTACGCGGGACCCGGGGCGCAGTATTTT. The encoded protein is CASSPYAGPGAQYF.

This chain's CDR3 is CASSQNGLADSYEQYF. CDR3 in DNA: TGTGCCAGCAGCCAAAACGGACTAGCGGATTCCTACGAGCAGTACTTC. The chain is built from TRBV11-2 and TRBJ2-7; 10 nucleotides align to TRBD2. Losses at the gene ends were 5 bases for V and 1 base for J; bases not matched to a gene: 8. Germline lookup yields CDR1 SGHAT and CDR2 FQNNGV. The CDR3 consists of 16 residues.

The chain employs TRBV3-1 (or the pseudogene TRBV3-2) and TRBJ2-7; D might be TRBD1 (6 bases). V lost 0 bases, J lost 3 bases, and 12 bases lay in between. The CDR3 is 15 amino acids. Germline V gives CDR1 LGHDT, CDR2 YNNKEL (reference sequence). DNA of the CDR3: TGTGCCAGCAGCCAAGAAGGGGCAGGGGACTACGAGCAGTACTTC. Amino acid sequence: CASSQEGAGDYEQYF.

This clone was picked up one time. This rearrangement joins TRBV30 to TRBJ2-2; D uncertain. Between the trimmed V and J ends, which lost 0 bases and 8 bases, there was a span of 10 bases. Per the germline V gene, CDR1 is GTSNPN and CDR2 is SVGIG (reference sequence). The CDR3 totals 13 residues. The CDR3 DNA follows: TGTGCCTGGAGTGTCCAGAACCCGGGGGAGCTGTTTTTT. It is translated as CAWSVQNPGELFF.

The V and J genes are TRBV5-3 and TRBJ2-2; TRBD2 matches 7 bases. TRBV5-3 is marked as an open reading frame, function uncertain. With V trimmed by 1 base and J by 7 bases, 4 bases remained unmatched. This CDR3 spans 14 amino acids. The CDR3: CARSLCGRVGELFF. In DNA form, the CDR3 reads TGTGCCAGAAGCTTGTGCGGGAGAGTCGGGGAGCTGTTTTTT.

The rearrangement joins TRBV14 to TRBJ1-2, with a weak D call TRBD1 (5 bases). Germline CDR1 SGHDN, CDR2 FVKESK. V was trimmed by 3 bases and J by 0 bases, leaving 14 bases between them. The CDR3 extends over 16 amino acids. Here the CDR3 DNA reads TGTGCCAGCAGCCATCACTTTGGGGGGACTAACTATGGCTACACCTTC. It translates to CASSHHFGGTNYGYTF.